This T cell receptor (beta chain) was identified in a study of blood T cells in healthy people across ages (dated by TCRdb to the mid-2010s). About the investigation overall: In model experiments, roughly one uniquely barcoded TCR beta cDNA molecule per two T cells was captured by template switching. The study measured age-related changes in TCR beta repertoire diversity using deep sequencing normalized with unique cDNA molecular identifiers. The donors were divided into four age groups: young (average about 15 years), middle-aged (over 35), aged (approximately 62) and long-lived (more than 75). The study analyzed two additional independent replicas of 1 million unique cDNA reads from the same blood draw for two donors, one aged 18 to 30 and one aged 80 or older.

The investigation overall reported the following: As age increased, observed TCR beta diversity per million T cells dropped in a roughly linear way, and a significant reduction was already evident by age 40. Observed TCR beta diversity correlated strongly with the percentage of naive T cells measured by flow cytometry. Compared with the aged group, more naive CD4+ T cells, fewer expanded clones and increased TCR diversity were shown by the long-lived group, suggesting age selection. Since profiling was done on bulk unsorted PBMCs, naive and antigen-experienced compartments could not be conclusively compared. Estimates of total diversity based on one million sequenced T cells were considered lower bounds and underestimates. Donor CMV infection status was unknown, potentially confounding age-related changes in expanded clonotypes.

The donors were some 39 Caucasian individuals from Russia, aged roughly 6 to 100 years, who were systemically healthy. Each donor gave around 9.5 milliliters of peripheral blood, collected into EDTA-treated Vacutainer tubes. PBMCs were isolated by Ficoll-Paque density-gradient centrifugation, with at least 6 million obtained per sample. Trizol reagent was used to extract total RNA from the PBMCs, yielding at least 6 micrograms per sample. The percentages of naive CD45RAhigh/CD27high T cells were determined by flow cytometry on a PBMC aliquot from every donor. As concerns this clonotype: No cognate antigen has been identified for it. One junction end disagrees with the germline gene, perhaps due to a read error.

Looking up the germline V gene yields CDR1 MDHEN and CDR2 SYDVKM. The CDR3 goes from the cysteine to the phenylalanine over 11 residues. Only the CDR3 part of the read is kept: 33 bases, read in frame from the first base. Library method: 5' RACE. Sequencing instrument: Illumina HiSeq 2500. A second PCR of about 6 to 11 cycles was performed with a sample-barcoded 5' primer and a J-beta primer mix. A template-switch 5' adaptor carrying 12 random nucleotides introduced a unique molecular identifier onto each TCR beta cDNA molecule. Each sample yielded at least 3 million CDR3-containing paired-end reads. All of the RNA was converted into first-strand cDNA using the Mint cDNA synthesis kit, with a TRBC-specific oligonucleotide serving as the primer. Following uracil-DNA glycosylase treatment, a first 18-cycle PCR with universal primers M1SS and BC2_uni_R was performed on all cDNA. In the authors' own workflow: Normalization of each sample was performed by random selection of 1 million high-quality reads, each carrying a distinct molecular identifier. Instead of being binned into consensus sequences, reads that shared molecular identifiers were thrown out. MiTCR, run with a Q25 quality threshold and the strictest error-elimination algorithm, handled CDR3 identification, clonotype clustering and error correction. A nonparametric unseen species model with Euler transformation was used to estimate a lower bound on total TCR beta diversity. Through fastp at Q25 and MiXCR, TCRdb rebuilt clones from the public reads, retaining in-frame beta chains. Each CDR3 protein appears once, grouped with its most common genes and DNA. Here the V and J calls rest on TCRdb's processing, not on the authors' analysis. For this sample there are approximately 490,000 distinct CDR3 sequences; around 24% appear just once. The top ten clones comprise approximately 10% of the sample.

A further study also used this sample, focusing on T cells of mothers and their children. The second study's authors report: The donors were nine systemically healthy Caucasian individuals, made up of three mothers and their six children. cDNA synthesis used all of the extracted RNA, with roughly 1.5 ug of RNA in each 15 ul reaction. In the second PCR, sample barcodes and 2-4 random nucleotides were introduced via the M1S primer. Over 8.5 million TCR beta CDR3 reads were obtained for each mother, and 2.7 million or so reads were obtained for each child. Thymic selection similarly shapes TCR recombination output in related and unrelated pairs, with minor effect from inherited differences. Normalized repertoire overlap was always slightly but never significantly higher in related than unrelated mother-child pairs. Persistent microchimeric T cell clones were not detected, at a sensitivity of approximately 100 clones per million clonotypes. The study used deep NGS to compare TCR beta repertoires of mothers and children, seeking features distinguishing related mother-child pairs from unrelated individuals. On average, the children were approximately 11 +/- 4 years old, while the mothers were approximately 40 +/- 4 years old. After adapters were ligated using NEBNext reagents, the libraries underwent 100+100 nt paired-end sequencing on an Illumina HiSeq 2000. Mother and child libraries were prepared a month apart and sequenced in separate runs to prevent cross-contamination. Each donor had between roughly 500,000 and 2,200,000 distinct TCR beta clonotypes identified. Naive TCR beta clonotypes were estimated from low-frequency clonotypes matched to each donor's FACS-determined naive share, without sorting.

Sequences were obtained from blood. The chain is encoded by TRBV28 joined to TRBJ2-5, with a weak D call of TRBD1 (6 bases match). The source of this sequence is a boy under 18 in good health. The CDR3 in this case is CISRGGETQYF. The DNA reads as follows: TGCATCTCCAGGGGTGGGGAGACCCAGTACTTC.